This T cell receptor beta chain was retrieved from a study of T-cell memory formation after mild COVID-19. The germline gives CDR1 LGHNA, CDR2 YNFKEQ. V was clipped by 0 bases and J by 2 bases; unmatched bases: 12. The CDR3 totals 18 residues. In TCRdb, the 5' RACE reads were re-called with MiXCR into one record per CDR3 protein. This table holds roughly 350,000 distinct CDR3 sequences, over 20% found once. Sample: PBMCs or a T cell subset sorted from them (not recorded which). The source is an adult woman who had mild COVID-19 (a few samples of this study predate the infection). Cell type and time point are not known. This chain links TRBV4-2 with TRBJ2-5, with 7 bases identical to TRBD2. The DNA for the CDR3 is TGTGCCAGCAGCCAAGATAGGCCTAGTTGGGGGGGACAAGAGACCCAGTACTTC. This gives the protein CASSQDRPSWGGQETQYF.